One TCR beta chain is described in this entry. Its target is not known. This sample was included in a study of OX40 agonist ivuxolimab in advanced cancers. Turning to the study itself: Dose-escalation patients' cancers were hepatocellular carcinoma, melanoma, renal cell or head and neck cancer. People who had prior anti-PD-1, anti-PD-L1 or anti-CTLA-4 therapy could take part, and approximately 44% had some.

With V trimmed by 6 bases and J by 1 base, 9 bases remained unmatched. This CDR3 contains 16 residues. CDR1 and CDR2 from the germline V gene are SGHTA and FQGNSA. Study results and caveats: Partial responders receiving 0.1-3.0 mg/kg showed among the lowest clonal expansion. Researchers report that CD8+ T cells had, on average, more expanded clones than CD4+.

This table comes from immunoSEQ multiplex PCR, and its TCRdb copy is limited to in-frame clones, with some not included. Among 72,000 or so clones, roughly 84% were seen once, and the ten largest hold 0.2% to 0.3%. Specimen: CD4+ or CD8+ T cells sorted from blood, collected in a trial of the OX40 agonist ivuxolimab. The chain joins TRBV7-2 to TRBJ2-1; 7 nucleotides line up with TRBD2. This clonotype was sampled from an adult with an advanced solid tumor such as melanoma, head and neck, liver or kidney cancer. The CDR3 protein is CASRPPGGKSYNEQFF. The CDR3 DNA sequence: TGTGCCAGCAGGCCCCCCGGGGGGAAGTCCTACAATGAGCAGTTCTTC.